This T cell receptor (beta chain) was retrieved from a study of siplizumab effects on memory and regulatory T cells (dated by TCRdb to between 2018 and 2020). With respect to the entire study: The effect of the anti-CD2 antibody siplizumab on alloreactive T-cell subsets was examined in allogeneic mixed lymphocyte reactions constructed from human PBMCs. Paper-wide results and their limitations: Sequences below about 10^-5 frequency were poorly captured, so only a minor fraction of alloreactive clones could be mapped to unstimulated subsets. Of the alloreactive CD4+ clones that could be mapped, the Treg-derived share averaged about 63% with siplizumab compared with approximately 30% in control reactions. Whether proliferating Tregs from siplizumab cultures were suppressive was not functionally confirmed. Roughly 80-96% of proliferating CD4+ or CD8+ clones could not be assigned a naive or memory phenotype. Siplizumab significantly reduced the cumulative frequency of alloreactive sequences traceable to unstimulated CD4+ memory T cells. Unstimulated naive T cells appeared more diverse than memory T cells, and naive cells seemed to contribute substantially to the alloresponse.

Library generation was performed with the immunoSEQ multiplex PCR assay. Roughly 10^5 TCR templates per sample were assayed on the deep sequencing platform. Genomic DNA extracted from sorted T cells was used for TCRbeta CDR3 sequencing. In the source study's methods: The R programming language was used for clonal analysis of the TCRbeta CDR3 data. Alloreactive CD4+ and CD8+ clones were identified by comparing unstimulated samples to CFSE-low samples taken after the reaction. Regulatory or non-regulatory origin was assigned to alloreactive CD4+ clones by matching of sequences to sorted unstimulated Treg and non-Treg repertoires. The clones in this table, taken by TCRdb from immuneACCESS, are in-frame only. Not every clone is retained; where verified, under half of the shortfall comes from an unresolved V gene, and the cause of the rest is unknown. The V and J calls and the clone size are those of that table, but D and trimming were determined from the DNA. This sample gives 6,500 to 8,500 clones in total; more than 60% of them show up just once. The ten largest clonotypes hold about half of the sample.

In three donor pairs, further sequencing was done on unstimulated CD8+ naive, CD4+ memory, CD8+ TEMRA, CD4+ naive and CD8+ effector memory subsets. Sorted unstimulated T cells, along with proliferating T cells recovered from mixed lymphocyte reactions, underwent TCRbeta CDR3 sequencing. Fresh whole blood from approximately ten HLA-typed healthy donors was used to isolate PBMCs. Relative to germline, V is 6 bases shorter and J is 6 bases shorter, with 9 bases between their ends. The CDR3, cysteine through phenylalanine, is 12 amino acids long. Only CDR3 DNA is held: 36 bases, read in frame from base 1. The germline V gene supplies CDR1 SNHLY and CDR2 FYNNEI. About this clone: This receptor's antigen is unknown. Base-call qualities are not available, and no considerably larger clone is one nucleotide away.

The TCR originated in a human donor in good health. The receptor chain draws on TRBV2 and TRBJ2-1, with the D segment identity uncertain. Sequencing was carried out using effector memory CD8+ T cells sorted from blood. Reading the label with the study, this specimen's cell subset or site is: unstimulated CD8+ effector memory T cells. The DNA sequence is as follows: TGTGCCAGCAGGACGCCTAGCAATGAGCAGTTCTTC. Translation gives CASRTPSNEQFF.